The 3 T cell receptor beta chains reported below all come from one sample, sequenced in a study of OX40 agonist ivuxolimab in advanced cancers. Using immunoSEQ multiplex PCR, the repertoire was profiled, and TCRdb retains in-frame clones only, with some absent. The sample lists roughly 60,000 clones, roughly 84% occurring once. Sequencing was performed on CD4+ or CD8+ T cells sorted from blood, taken in a trial of the OX40 agonist ivuxolimab. The receptors were gathered from an adult with an advanced solid tumor such as melanoma, head and neck, liver or kidney cancer.

The chain is built from TRBV5-1 and TRBJ2-1; 7 bases fit TRBD2. CDR1 SGHRS and CDR2 YFSETQ come from the germline V gene. Trimming removed 4 bases from V and 0 bases from J; junction bases left unmatched: 16. There are 19 residues in the CDR3. The CDR3: CASSQATVAGYASYNEQFF. The CDR3 DNA sequence: TGCGCCAGCAGCCAGGCAACCGTAGCGGGCTATGCCTCCTACAATGAGCAGTTCTTC.

This clone was seen just once. In nucleotides, the CDR3 is TGTGCCAGCAGGCCGCTAGGCCCCGGGACAGGGGTGGATACGCAGTATTTT. Encoded protein: CASRPLGPGTGVDTQYF. V and J are TRBV11-2 and TRBJ2-3; TRBD1 aligns across 10 bases. Germline loops: CDR1 SGHAT, CDR2 FQNNGV. The CDR3 sequence is 17 residues long. The V gene end was trimmed by 6 bases and the J gene end by 6 bases; junction bases not matched to a gene: 15.

The chain is built from TRBV5-4 and TRBJ1-2; D not certain. This CDR3 spans 13 amino acids. Germline V CDR1 and CDR2: SGHNT, YYREEE (reference sequence). V was shortened by 0 bases and J by 0 bases, with 3 bases between the two germline ends. This CDR3 is CASSLAANYGYTF. The CDR3 nucleotides are TGTGCCAGCAGCTTGGCAGCTAACTATGGCTACACCTTC.